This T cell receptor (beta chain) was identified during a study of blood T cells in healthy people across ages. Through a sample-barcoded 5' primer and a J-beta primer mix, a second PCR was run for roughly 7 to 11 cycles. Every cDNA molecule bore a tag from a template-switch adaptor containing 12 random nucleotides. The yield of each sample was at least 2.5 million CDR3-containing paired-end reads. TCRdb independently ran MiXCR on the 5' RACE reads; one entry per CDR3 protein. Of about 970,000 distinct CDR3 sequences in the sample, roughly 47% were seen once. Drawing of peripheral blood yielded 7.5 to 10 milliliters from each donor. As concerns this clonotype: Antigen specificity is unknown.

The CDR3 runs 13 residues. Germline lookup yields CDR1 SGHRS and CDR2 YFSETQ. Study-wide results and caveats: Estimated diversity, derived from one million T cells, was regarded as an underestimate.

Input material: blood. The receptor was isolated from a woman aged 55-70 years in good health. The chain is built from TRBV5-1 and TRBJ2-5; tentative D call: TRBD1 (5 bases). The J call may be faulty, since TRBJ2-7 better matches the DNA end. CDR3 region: CASRVSAGIEQYF. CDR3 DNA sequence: TGCGCCAGCCGTGTGAGTGCAGGGATCGAGCAGTACTTC.